This entry concerns a single T cell receptor (beta chain). Only in-frame clones appear in the TCRdb table, and some are missing; sequencing was by immunoSEQ multiplex PCR. The data contain 210,000 or so clones, approximately 90% of them singletons. The data were obtained in a study of blood T cell repertoires in COVID-19. Study in general: PBMCs, B-cell-depleted T cells, or T cells provided the cDNA or gDNA that made up the material.

This CDR3 contains 17 residues. Germline V gene data show CDR1 as MDHEN and CDR2 as SYDVKM. V lost 5 bases and J lost 2; bases outside the gene matches: 13. The V and J genes are TRBV28 and TRBJ2-3; the match to TRBD2 covers 7 bases. The specimen sequenced was peripheral blood. This TCR derives from a woman between 18 and 29 years old who had recovered from COVID-19. This chain's CDR3 is CASSTYGLADDTDTQYF. CDR3 bases: TGTGCCAGCAGTACTTACGGGCTAGCGGACGACACAGATACGCAGTATTTT.